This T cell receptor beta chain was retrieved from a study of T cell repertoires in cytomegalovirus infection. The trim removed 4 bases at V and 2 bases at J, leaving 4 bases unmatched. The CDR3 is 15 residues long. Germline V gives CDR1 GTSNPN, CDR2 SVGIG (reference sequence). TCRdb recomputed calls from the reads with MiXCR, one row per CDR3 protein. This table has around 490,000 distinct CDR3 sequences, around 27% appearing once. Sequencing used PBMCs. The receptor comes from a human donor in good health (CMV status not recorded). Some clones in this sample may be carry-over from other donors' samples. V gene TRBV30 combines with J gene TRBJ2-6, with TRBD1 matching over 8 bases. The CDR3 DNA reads TGTGCCTGGATGATCAGGGGGCCTGGGGCCAACGTCCTGACTTTC. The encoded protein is CAWMIRGPGANVLTF.